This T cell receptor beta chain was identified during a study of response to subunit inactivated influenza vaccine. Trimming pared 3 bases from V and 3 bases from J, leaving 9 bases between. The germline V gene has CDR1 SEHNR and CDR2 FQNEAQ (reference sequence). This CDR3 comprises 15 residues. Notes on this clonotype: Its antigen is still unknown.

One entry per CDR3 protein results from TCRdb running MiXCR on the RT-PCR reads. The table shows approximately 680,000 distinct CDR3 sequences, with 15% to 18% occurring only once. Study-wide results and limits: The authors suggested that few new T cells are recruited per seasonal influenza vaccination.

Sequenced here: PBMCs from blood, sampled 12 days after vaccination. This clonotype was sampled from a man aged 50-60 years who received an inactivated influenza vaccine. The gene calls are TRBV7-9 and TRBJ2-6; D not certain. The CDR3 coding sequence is TGTGCCAGCAGCTTCTTTGCGTTTGGGGCCAACGTCCTGACTTTC. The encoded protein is CASSFFAFGANVLTF.